This T cell receptor beta chain was sequenced in a study of CXCR3 chemokines and chemotherapy response in bladder cancer. One entry per CDR3 protein results from TCRdb running MiXCR on the PCR reads. The table includes 2,500 to 3,500 distinct CDR3 sequences, roughly a tenth detected once. Germline V lookup: CDR1 SGHDT, CDR2 YYEEEE. Trimming stripped 4 bases from V and 8 bases from J, with 15 bases between. The CDR3 runs 13 residues. This clonotype was sampled from a human donor with bladder cancer that responded to neoadjuvant chemotherapy. The sample here was taken from a patient whose treatment included neoadjuvant chemotherapy. The chain uses TRBV5-6 and TRBJ1-2, with D unclear. CDR3 DNA: TGTGCCAGCAGCCTCTCCGGGTCAGGAGGCTACACCTTC. Translated: CASSLSGSGGYTF.